This T cell receptor beta chain is drawn from a study of T-cell reconstitution after alpha-beta-depleted transplantation in children. Preparation of the TCRbeta library was carried out with unique molecular identifiers. TCRdb re-derived calls from the PCR reads in MiXCR, one entry per CDR3 protein. The table shows roughly 500,000 distinct CDR3 sequences, with 12% occurring only once. This clonotype has at least ten counts. The ends were cut back, 0 bases at V and 5 bases at J, with 12 bases in the middle. Germline V CDR1 and CDR2: SGHRS, YFSETQ. This CDR3 is built from 14 residues. This TCR came from a human donor who donated a stem cell graft to a child with combined immunodeficiency. This material consisted of PBMCs from the stem cell graft donor, taken from the stem cell graft. The V gene is TRBV5-1, the J gene TRBJ2-7, with no clear D. CDR3 amino acids: CASSLDPVTDEQYF. CDR3 coding DNA: TGCGCCAGCAGCTTGGATCCAGTTACCGACGAGCAGTACTTC.